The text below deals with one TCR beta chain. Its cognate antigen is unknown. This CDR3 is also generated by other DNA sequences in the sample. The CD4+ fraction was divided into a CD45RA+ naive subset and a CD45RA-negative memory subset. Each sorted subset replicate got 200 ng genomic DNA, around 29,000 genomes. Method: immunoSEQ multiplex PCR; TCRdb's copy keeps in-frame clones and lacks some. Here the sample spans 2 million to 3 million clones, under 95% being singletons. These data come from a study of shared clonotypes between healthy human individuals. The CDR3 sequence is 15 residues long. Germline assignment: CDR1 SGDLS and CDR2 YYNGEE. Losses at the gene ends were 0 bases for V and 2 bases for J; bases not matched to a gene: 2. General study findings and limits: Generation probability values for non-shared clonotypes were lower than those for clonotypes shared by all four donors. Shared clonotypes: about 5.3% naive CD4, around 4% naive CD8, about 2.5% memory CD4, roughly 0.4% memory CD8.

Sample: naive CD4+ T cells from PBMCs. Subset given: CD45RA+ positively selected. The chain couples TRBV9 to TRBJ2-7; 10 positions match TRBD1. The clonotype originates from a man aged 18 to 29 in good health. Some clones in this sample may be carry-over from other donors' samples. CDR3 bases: TGTGCCAGCAGCGTAGGGGACAGGGGACCCTACGAGCAGTACTTC. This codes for CASSVGDRGPYEQYF. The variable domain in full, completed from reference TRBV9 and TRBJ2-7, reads DSGVTQTPKHLITATGQRVTLRCSPRSGDLSVYWYQQSLDQGLQFLIQYYNGEERAKGNILERFSAQQFPDLHSELNLSSLELGDSALYFCASSVGDRGPYEQYFGPGTRLTVT.